This TCR beta chain was recovered during a study of blood T cell repertoires in COVID-19. This CDR3 region has 15 residues. Germline CDR1 is LGHDT and CDR2 is YNNKEL (reference sequence). With 1 base clipped from V and 5 bases from J, the junction kept 7 bases outside the gene matches. Comment on this clone: Other nucleotide sequences from this sample produce the same CDR3.

Produced via immunoSEQ multiplex PCR; TCRdb's table is partial and in-frame only. The data show roughly 400,000 clones, with roughly 84% seen just once and roughly 1.4% held by the top ten. The gene calls are TRBV3-1 (or the pseudogene TRBV3-2) and TRBJ2-5; the match to TRBD2 covers 7 bases. This receptor was taken from a woman aged 18-30 years who had been exposed to COVID-19. The sequenced sample was PBMCs or T cells enriched from blood (not recorded which). In DNA form, the CDR3 reads TGTGCCAGCAGCCAAGCCTATAGCGGGCGGGAGACCCAGTACTTC. Its protein is CASSQAYSGRETQYF.